This TCR beta chain was observed in a study of beta chain features in type 1 diabetes. The entirety of the isolated RNA underwent reverse transcription, so expressed TCRB transcripts were sequenced. Clones were sequenced by immunoSEQ multiplex PCR, and TCRdb holds only the in-frame ones, with some missing. The table includes about 40,000 clones, roughly 64% detected once. This CDR3 contains 16 residues. Germline V lookup: CDR1 MGHRA, CDR2 YSYEKL. J lost 5 bases, V lost 8 bases, and 14 bases had no gene match. Input material: Tregs from blood. The TCR originated in a woman younger than 45 in good health. The rearrangement links TRBV4-1 to TRBJ2-5, with 10 bases that match TRBD2. CDR3: CASSPSQREGVETQYF. The DNA for the CDR3 is TGCGCCAGCTCACCGAGTCAGCGGGAGGGGGTGGAGACCCAGTACTTC.